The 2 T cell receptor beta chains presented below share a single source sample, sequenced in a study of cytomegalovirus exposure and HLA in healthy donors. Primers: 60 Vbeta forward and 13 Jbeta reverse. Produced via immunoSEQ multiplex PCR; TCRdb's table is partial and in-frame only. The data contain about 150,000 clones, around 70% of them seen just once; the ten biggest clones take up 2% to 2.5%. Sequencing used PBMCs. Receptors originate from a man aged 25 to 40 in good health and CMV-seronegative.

CDR3 residues: CASRVIAGFGEQFF. The CDR3 DNA reads as TGTGCCAGTAGAGTGATAGCGGGGTTTGGTGAGCAGTTCTTC. The rearrangement links TRBV19 to TRBJ2-1; 8 nucleotides align to TRBD2. The junction had 10 bases not matched to a gene; V was cut back by 6 bases and J by 9 bases. The CDR3 loop spans 14 amino acids. Looked up from germline, CDR1 is LNHDA and CDR2 is SQIVND (reference sequence).

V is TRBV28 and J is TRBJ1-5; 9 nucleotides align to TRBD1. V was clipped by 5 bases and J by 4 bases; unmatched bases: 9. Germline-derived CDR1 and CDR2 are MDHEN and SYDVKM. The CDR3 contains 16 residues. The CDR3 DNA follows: TGTGCCAGCAGTGCATACAACAGGGGGCAAAATCAGCCCCAGCATTTT. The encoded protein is CASSAYNRGQNQPQHF.